This T cell receptor beta chain came from a study of T cells after somatic rescue of genetic block (dated by TCRdb to 2020 to 2022). Study-wide context: The study assessed how robust, over the long term, a T-cell system was when the system had developed through somatic rescue of a genetic block in T-cell development.

As regards this clone: Its antigen has not been determined. Base qualities are not recorded, but no much larger clone differs from it by a single base.

The protocol used for the library was the immunoSEQ multiplex PCR assay. TCRdb retrieved this table from immuneACCESS and kept in-frame rearrangements only. Not all clones are present; in checked studies, unresolved V genes account for under half, and no reason is known for the remainder. This sample gives 55,000 to 75,000 clones in total; about 90% of them show up just once. 2.9% of the sample belongs to the ten largest clones. CDR1 and CDR2 were assigned from the germline V gene as KGHSH and LQKENI. The CDR3 spans 14 residues, from the cysteine through the phenylalanine. The read is trimmed to its CDR3 DNA, 42 bases read in frame from base 1. Germline trimming: 6 bases from V, 5 bases from J; junction bases outside gene matches: 4.

The receptor comes from a man aged 35 to 55. Sequencing input: peripheral blood mononuclear cells (PBMCs). The chain couples TRBV18 to TRBJ1-6; 7 bases in the middle match TRBD1. The sequenced DNA: TGTGCCAGCTCCCTCGACAGGGATAATTCACCCCTCCACTTT. It specifies CASSLDRDNSPLHF.